What follows is one TCR beta chain and its context. The antigen remains unidentified. Trimming took 4 bases from V and 5 from J; bases not matched to a gene: 9. The CDR3 is made up of 17 amino acids. Germline V gene data show CDR1 as SNHLY and CDR2 as FYNNEI. The sample of blood was obtained at first hyperthyroidism diagnosis (before any ophthalmopathy symptoms). RNA transcripts yielded amplified TCR beta CDR3 regions. HTBI primers were employed in a first-round RT-PCR of the TCR CDR3. TCRdb fed the multiplex PCR reads into MiXCR, producing one record per CDR3 protein. The sample yields fewer than 450,000 distinct CDR3 sequences, about 15% seen once. The record originates from a study of T cells in Graves' hyperthyroidism and ophthalmopathy. Study-level results: The model predicted ophthalmopathy a median approximately seven months before onset.

The specimen was blood. The rearrangement joins TRBV2 to TRBJ2-1, with 12 bases lining up with TRBD1. This receptor was obtained from a woman in her twenties or thirties with Graves' hyperthyroidism that later progressed to Graves' ophthalmopathy. CDR3 sequence: CASSGPRGQGADNEQFF. DNA of the CDR3: TGTGCCAGCAGTGGGCCCCGGGGACAGGGGGCGGACAATGAGCAGTTCTTC.